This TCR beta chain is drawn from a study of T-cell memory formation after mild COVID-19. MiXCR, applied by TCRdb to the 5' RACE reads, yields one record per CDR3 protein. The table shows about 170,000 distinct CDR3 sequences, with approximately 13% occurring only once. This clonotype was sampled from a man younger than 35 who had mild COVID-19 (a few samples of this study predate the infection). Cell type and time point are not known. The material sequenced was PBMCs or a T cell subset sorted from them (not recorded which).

CDR3 in DNA: TGTGCCAGCAGGAGGGACAGCCGTGAAAAACTGTTTTTT. This translates into CASRRDSREKLFF. The chain couples TRBV2 to TRBJ1-4, with TRBD1 identical over 7 bases. The germline V gene has CDR1 SNHLY and CDR2 FYNNEI. With 6 bases clipped from V and 7 bases from J, the junction kept 5 bases outside the gene matches. The CDR3 consists of 13 residues.